This TCR beta chain stems from a study of T cell repertoires in cytomegalovirus infection. TCRdb passed the reads through MiXCR, listing each CDR3 protein once. The sample contains approximately 1,000,000 distinct CDR3 sequences, about a third of which appear only once. Trimming removed 0 bases at V and 3 bases at J, with 13 bases between. CDR1 is SGDLS, CDR2 YYNGEE, per germline. This CDR3 region has 16 residues. Worth noting for this clonotype: As yet, its antigen is unknown.

The chain is built from TRBV9 and TRBJ2-1; TRBD2 might be the D (6 bases). The TCR originated in a human donor in good health (CMV status not recorded). Some clones in this sample may be carry-over from other donors' samples. Sequenced material: cultured CD8+ T cells from PBMCs, taken from culture after CMV antigen stimulation. The CDR3, as DNA: TGTGCCAGCAGCGTAGCCCTAAACGGGGGCTACAATGAGCAGTTCTTC. Translating it yields CASSVALNGGYNEQFF.